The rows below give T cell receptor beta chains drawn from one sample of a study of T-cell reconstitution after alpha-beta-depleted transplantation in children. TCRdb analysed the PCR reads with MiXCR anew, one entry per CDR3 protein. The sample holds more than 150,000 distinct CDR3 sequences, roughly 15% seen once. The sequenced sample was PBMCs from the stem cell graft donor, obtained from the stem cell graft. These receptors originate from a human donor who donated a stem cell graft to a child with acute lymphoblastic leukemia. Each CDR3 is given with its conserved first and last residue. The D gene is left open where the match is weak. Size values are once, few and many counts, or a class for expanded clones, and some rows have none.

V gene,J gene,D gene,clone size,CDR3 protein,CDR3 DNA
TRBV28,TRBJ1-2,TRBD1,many,CASRTAVVRGPPSYGYTF,TGTGCCAGCAGAACCGCCGTAGTCAGGGGGCCCCCTAGCTATGGCTACACCTTC
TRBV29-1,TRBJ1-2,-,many,CSVEGGRRGSVRGYTF,TGCAGCGTTGAAGGGGGTAGGCGGGGCAGCGTTCGAGGCTACACCTTC
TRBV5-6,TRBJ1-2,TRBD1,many,CASTRDSYYGYTF,TGTGCCAGCACGCGGGACAGCTACTATGGCTACACCTTC
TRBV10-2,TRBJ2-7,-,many,CASREEGAWTYEQYF,TGCGCCAGCAGAGAAGAGGGAGCCTGGACCTACGAGCAGTACTTC
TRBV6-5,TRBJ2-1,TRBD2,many,CASSNQLAGGSNEQFF,TGTGCCAGCAGTAACCAACTAGCGGGAGGCTCAAATGAGCAGTTCTTC
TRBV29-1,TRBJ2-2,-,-,CSVDKGPLGTGELFF,TGCAGCGTTGACAAGGGCCCTTTAGGGACCGGGGAGCTGTTTTTT
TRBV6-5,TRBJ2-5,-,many,CASSSPREAETQYF,TGTGCCAGCAGTTCCCCAAGAGAAGCAGAGACCCAGTACTTC
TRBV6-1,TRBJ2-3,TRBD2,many,CASSEALAGGSTDTQYF,TGTGCCAGCAGTGAAGCGCTAGCGGGAGGAAGCACAGATACGCAGTATTTT
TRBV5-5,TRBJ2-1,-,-,CASSSLGGGTSYNEQFF,TGTGCCAGCAGCTCGCTCGGGGGCGGGACCTCCTACAATGAGCAGTTCTTC
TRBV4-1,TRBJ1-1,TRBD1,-,CASSQVTFLTGGVGMNTEAFF,TGCGCCAGCAGCCAAGTGACATTCCTGACAGGGGGCGTTGGGATGAACACTGAAGCTTTCTTT
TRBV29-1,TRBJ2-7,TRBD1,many,CSVIDRDRNSYEQYF,TGCAGCGTTATAGACCGGGACAGAAACTCCTACGAGCAGTACTTC
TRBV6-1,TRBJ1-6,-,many,CASVRSAIQGYNSPLHF,TGTGCCAGCGTACGTTCTGCGATACAGGGTTATAATTCACCCCTCCACTTT
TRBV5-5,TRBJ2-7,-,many,CASSVAGTATYEQYF,TGTGCCAGCAGCGTCGCCGGGACCGCAACCTACGAGCAGTACTTC
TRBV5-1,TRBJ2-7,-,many,CASSPGSPRGYEQYF,TGCGCCAGCAGCCCCGGAAGTCCCAGGGGATACGAGCAGTACTTC
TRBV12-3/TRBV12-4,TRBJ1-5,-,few,CASGGDNQPQHF,TGTGCCAGCGGGGGAGACAATCAGCCCCAGCATTTT
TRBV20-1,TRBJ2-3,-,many,CSAREGSTDTQYF,TGCAGTGCTAGAGAAGGAAGCACAGATACGCAGTATTTT
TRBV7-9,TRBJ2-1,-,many,CASSFPRSRGENNEQFF,TGTGCCAGCAGCTTCCCTAGATCCCGCGGAGAGAACAATGAGCAGTTCTTC
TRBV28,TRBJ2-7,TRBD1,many,CASSFRRTGPFEQYF,TGTGCCAGCAGTTTTAGGCGGACAGGGCCCTTTGAACAGTACTTC
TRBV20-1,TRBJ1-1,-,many,CSASMGGHTEAFF,TGCAGTGCTAGTATGGGGGGACACACTGAAGCTTTCTTT
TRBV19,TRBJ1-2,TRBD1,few,CASSTGQIHLYGYTF,TGTGCCAGTAGTACGGGACAGATACACCTCTATGGCTACACCTTC
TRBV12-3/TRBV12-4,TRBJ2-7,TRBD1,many,CASSFGQVAYEQYF,TGTGCCAGCAGTTTCGGACAGGTCGCCTACGAGCAGTACTTC
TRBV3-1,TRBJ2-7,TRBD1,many,CASSQRDRGEQYF,TGTGCCAGCAGCCAACGGGACAGGGGCGAGCAGTACTTC
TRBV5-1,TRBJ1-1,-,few,CASSWDRVRAWTEAFF,TGCGCCAGCAGCTGGGATCGGGTCAGGGCTTGGACTGAAGCTTTCTTT
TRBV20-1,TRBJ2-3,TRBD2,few,CSAETLAASTDTQYF,TGCAGTGCTGAAACTCTAGCGGCGAGCACAGATACGCAGTATTTT
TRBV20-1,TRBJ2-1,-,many,CSAIPYHAGNGNEQFF,TGCAGTGCTATACCTTACCATGCGGGAAATGGCAATGAGCAGTTCTTC
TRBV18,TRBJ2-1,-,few,CASSPYLGGSYNEQFF,TGTGCCAGCTCACCTTATTTGGGGGGCTCCTACAATGAGCAGTTCTTC
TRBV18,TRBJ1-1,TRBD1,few,CASSQSSLGQGTEAFF,TGTGCCAGCTCACAGTCCTCTTTGGGACAGGGGACTGAAGCTTTCTTT
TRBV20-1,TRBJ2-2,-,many,CSATRPGDNTGELFF,TGCAGCGCCACCAGGCCGGGGGACAACACCGGGGAGCTGTTTTTT
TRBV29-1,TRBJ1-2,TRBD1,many,CSVKRDSNYGYTF,TGCAGCGTTAAAAGGGACAGTAACTATGGCTACACCTTC
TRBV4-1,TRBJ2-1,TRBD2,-,CASSQARLAGGFGSYNEQFF,TGCGCCAGCAGCCAAGCAAGACTAGCGGGAGGCTTTGGATCCTACAATGAGCAGTTCTTC
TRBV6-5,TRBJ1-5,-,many,CASSRLTGGGNQPQHF,TGTGCCAGCAGCCGATTGACAGGTGGAGGCAATCAGCCCCAGCATTTT
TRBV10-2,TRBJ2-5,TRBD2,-,CFCSASTSGSRDQETQYF,TGCTTCTGCAGTGCTTCGACTAGCGGGAGCCGAGACCAAGAGACCCAGTACTTC
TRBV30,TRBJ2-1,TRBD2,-,CAWSRTSGKYNEQFF,TGTGCCTGGAGCCGAACTAGCGGGAAGTACAATGAGCAGTTCTTC
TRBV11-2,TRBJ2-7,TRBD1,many,CASSARQGVLGEQYF,TGTGCCAGCAGCGCGCGACAGGGGGTATTAGGCGAGCAGTACTTC
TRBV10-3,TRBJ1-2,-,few,CAIAAGPYGYTF,TGTGCCATCGCCGCAGGCCCTTATGGCTACACCTTC
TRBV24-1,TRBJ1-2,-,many,CATSDPFYGYTF,TGTGCCACCAGTGACCCTTTCTATGGCTACACCTTC
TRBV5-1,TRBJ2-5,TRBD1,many,CASSETGDQETQYF,TGCGCCAGCAGTGAAACAGGGGACCAAGAGACCCAGTACTTC
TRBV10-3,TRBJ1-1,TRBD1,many,CAIRPTQGANTEAFF,TGTGCCATCAGGCCAACACAGGGGGCGAACACTGAAGCTTTCTTT
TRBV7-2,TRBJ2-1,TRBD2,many,CASSPLKGLAGVAEQFF,TGTGCCAGCAGCCCTCTAAAGGGCCTAGCGGGAGTGGCTGAGCAGTTCTTC
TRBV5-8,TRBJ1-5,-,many,CASSSYGYQPQHF,TGTGCCAGCAGCTCCTATGGCTATCAGCCCCAGCATTTT
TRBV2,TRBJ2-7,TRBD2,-,CASRQRESSYEQYF,TGTGCCAGCAGGCAGCGGGAGTCCTCCTACGAGCAGTACTTC
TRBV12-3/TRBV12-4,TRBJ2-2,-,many,CASRGQGNTGELFF,TGTGCCAGCAGGGGTCAGGGGAACACCGGGGAGCTGTTTTTT
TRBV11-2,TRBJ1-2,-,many,CASSWDGSYGYTF,TGTGCCAGCAGCTGGGACGGATCCTATGGCTACACCTTC
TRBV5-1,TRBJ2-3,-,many,CASSLETVTDTQYF,TGCGCCAGCAGCCTCGAGACAGTTACAGATACGCAGTATTTT
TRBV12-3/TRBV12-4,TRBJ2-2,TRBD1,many,CASSRTGGTGELFF,TGTGCCAGCAGCCGGACAGGGGGCACCGGGGAGCTGTTTTTT
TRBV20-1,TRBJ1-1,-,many,CSAGTRLEAFF,TGCAGTGCTGGGACCCGTCTTGAAGCTTTCTTT
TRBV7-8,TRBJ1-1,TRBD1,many,CASSLAVQGITEAFF,TGTGCCAGCAGCTTAGCGGTACAGGGGATCACTGAAGCTTTCTTT
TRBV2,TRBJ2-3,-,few,CASSETTDTQYF,TGTGCCAGCAGTGAAACCACAGATACGCAGTATTTT
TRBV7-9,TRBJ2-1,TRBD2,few,CASRTTGTSGKGNEQFF,TGTGCCAGCAGGACGACCGGGACTAGCGGGAAGGGAAATGAGCAGTTCTTC
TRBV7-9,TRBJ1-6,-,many,CASTTGSGNSPLHF,TGTGCCAGCACCACGGGATCCGGCAATTCACCCCTCCACTTT
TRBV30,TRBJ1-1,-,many,CAWSVARGYTEAFF,TGTGCCTGGAGTGTCGCCAGGGGATACACTGAAGCTTTCTTT
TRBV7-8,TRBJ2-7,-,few,CASSLDWAEQYF,TGTGCCAGCAGCTTGGATTGGGCCGAGCAGTACTTC
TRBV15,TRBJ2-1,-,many,CAAQQINYNEQFF,TGTGCCGCCCAACAAATTAATTACAATGAGCAGTTCTTC
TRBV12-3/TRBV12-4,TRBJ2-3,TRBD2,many,CASTERGLASDTQYF,TGTGCCAGCACCGAGCGAGGACTAGCGTCAGATACGCAGTATTTT
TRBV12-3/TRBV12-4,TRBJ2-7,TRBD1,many,CASSLGATGVEQYF,TGTGCCAGCAGTTTGGGTGCGACAGGGGTCGAGCAGTACTTC
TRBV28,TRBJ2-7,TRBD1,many,CASSQDRDYEQYF,TGTGCCAGCAGTCAGGACAGGGACTACGAGCAGTACTTC
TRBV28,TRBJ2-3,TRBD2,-,CASSGRSGSLDTQYF,TGTGCCAGCAGTGGACGGAGCGGGAGTTTGGATACGCAGTATTTT
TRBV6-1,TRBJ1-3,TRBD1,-,CASSPRTGALGNTIYF,TGTGCCAGCAGTCCCCGGACAGGGGCGCTCGGAAACACCATATATTTT
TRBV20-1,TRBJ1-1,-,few,CSARELRGTEAFF,TGCAGTGCTAGAGAGCTGAGGGGCACTGAAGCTTTCTTT